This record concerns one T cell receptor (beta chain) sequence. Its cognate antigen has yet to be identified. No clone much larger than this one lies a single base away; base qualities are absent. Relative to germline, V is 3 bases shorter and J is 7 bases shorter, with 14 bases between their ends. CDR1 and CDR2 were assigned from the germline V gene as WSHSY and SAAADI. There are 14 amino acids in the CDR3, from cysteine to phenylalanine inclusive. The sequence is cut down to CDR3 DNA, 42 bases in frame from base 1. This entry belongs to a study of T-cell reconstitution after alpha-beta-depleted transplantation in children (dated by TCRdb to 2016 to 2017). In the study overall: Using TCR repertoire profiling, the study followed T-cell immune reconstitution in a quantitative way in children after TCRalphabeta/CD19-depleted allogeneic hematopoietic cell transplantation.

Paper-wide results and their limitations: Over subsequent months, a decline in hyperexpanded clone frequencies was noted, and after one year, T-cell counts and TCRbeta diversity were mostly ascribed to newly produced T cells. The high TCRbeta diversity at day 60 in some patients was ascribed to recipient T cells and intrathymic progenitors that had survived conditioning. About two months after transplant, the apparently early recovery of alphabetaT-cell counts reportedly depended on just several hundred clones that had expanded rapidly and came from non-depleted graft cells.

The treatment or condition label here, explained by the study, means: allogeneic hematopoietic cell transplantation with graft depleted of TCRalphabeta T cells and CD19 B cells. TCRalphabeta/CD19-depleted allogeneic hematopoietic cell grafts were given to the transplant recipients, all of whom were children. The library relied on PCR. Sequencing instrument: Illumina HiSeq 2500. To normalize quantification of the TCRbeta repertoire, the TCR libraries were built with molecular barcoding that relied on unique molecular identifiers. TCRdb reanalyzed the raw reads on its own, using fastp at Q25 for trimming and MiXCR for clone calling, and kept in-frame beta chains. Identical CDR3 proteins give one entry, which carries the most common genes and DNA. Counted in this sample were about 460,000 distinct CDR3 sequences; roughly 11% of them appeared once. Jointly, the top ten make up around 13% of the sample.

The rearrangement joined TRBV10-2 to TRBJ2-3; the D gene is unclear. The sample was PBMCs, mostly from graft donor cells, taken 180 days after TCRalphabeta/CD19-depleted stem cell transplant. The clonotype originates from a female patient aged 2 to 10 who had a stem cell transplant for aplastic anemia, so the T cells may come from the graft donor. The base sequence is TGCGCCAGCAGTGACTATATTAGGGTTAATACGCAGTATTTT. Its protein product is CASSDYIRVNTQYF.